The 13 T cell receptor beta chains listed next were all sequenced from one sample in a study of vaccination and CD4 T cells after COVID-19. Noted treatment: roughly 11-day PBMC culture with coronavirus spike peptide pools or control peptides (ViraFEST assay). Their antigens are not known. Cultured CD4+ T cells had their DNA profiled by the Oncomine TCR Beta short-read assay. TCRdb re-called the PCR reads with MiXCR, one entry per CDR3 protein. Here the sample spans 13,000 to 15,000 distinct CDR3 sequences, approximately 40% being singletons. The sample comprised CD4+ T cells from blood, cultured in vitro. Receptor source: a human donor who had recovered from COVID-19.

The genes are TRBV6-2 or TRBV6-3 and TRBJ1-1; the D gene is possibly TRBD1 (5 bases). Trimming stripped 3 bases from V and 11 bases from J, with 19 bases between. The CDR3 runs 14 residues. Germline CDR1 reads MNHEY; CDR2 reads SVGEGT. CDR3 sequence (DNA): TGTGCCAGCAGTTATATCGGCGGGGCCAGACGCGCTTTCTTT. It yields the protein CASSYIGGARRAFF.

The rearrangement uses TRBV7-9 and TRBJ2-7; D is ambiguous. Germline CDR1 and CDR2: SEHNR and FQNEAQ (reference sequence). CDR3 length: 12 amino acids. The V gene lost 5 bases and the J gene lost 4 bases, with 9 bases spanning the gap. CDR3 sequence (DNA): TGTGCCAGCAGCCGAGATGGGTACGAGCAGTACTTC. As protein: CASSRDGYEQYF.

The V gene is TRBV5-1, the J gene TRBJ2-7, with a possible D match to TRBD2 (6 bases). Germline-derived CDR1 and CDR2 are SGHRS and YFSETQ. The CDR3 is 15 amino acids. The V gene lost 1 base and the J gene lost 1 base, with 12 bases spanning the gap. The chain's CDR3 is CASSLTGTESYEQYF. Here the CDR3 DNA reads TGCGCCAGCAGCTTGACTGGGACTGAATCCTACGAGCAGTACTTC.

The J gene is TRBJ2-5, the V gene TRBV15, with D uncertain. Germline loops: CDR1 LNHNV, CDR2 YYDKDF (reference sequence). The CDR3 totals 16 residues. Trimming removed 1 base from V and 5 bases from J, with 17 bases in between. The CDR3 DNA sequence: TGTGCCACCAGCAGAGTTGCGTGGGAAGCCAGGGAGACCCAGTACTTC. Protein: CATSRVAWEARETQYF.

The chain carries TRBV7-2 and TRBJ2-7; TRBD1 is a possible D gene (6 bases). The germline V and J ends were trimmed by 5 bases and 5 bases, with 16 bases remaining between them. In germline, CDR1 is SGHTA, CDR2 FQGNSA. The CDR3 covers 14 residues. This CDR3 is CASSRPDRNHEQYF. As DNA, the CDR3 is TGTGCCAGCAGCCGTCCCGACAGGAACCACGAGCAGTACTTC.

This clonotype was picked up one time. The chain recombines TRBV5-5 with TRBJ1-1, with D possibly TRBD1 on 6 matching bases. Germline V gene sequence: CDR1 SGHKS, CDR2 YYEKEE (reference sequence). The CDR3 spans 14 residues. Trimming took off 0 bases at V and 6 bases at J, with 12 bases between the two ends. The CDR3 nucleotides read TGTGCCAGCAGCTTGGCCATGGGGGGGCCTGAAGCTTTCTTT. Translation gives CASSLAMGGPEAFF.

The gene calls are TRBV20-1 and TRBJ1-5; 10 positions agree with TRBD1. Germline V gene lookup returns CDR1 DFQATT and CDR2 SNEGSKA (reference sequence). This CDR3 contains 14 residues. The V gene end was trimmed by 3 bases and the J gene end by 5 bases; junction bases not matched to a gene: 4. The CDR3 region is CSARVTGGDQPQHF. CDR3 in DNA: TGCAGTGCTAGGGTGACAGGGGGCGATCAGCCCCAGCATTTT.

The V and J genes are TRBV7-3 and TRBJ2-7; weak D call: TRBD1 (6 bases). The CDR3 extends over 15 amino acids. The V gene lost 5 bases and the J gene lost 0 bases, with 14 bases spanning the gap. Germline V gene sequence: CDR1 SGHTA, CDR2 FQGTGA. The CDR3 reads CASSRQTGISYEQYF. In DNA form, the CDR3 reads TGTGCCAGCAGCCGACAGACAGGTATCTCCTACGAGCAGTACTTC.

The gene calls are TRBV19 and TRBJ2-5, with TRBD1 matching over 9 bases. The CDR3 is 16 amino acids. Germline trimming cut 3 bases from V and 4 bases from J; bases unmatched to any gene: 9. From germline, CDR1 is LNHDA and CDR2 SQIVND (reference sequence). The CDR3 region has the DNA TGTGCCAGTAGTATGGGGGACAGGGTTTTGTCAGAGACCCAGTACTTC. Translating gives CASSMGDRVLSETQYF.

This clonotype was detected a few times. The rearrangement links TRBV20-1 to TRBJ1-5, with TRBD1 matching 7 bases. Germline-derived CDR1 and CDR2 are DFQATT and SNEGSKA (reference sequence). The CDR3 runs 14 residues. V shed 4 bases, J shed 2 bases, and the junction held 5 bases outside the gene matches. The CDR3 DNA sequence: TGCAGTGCTACCAGGGGGACAGGCAATCAGCCCCAGCATTTT. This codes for CSATRGTGNQPQHF.

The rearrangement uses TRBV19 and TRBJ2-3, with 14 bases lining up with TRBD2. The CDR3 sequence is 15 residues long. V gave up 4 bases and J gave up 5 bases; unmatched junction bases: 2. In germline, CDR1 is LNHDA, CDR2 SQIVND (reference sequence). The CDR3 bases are TGTGCCAGTAGTAAAGGGACTAGCGGGGGAGATACGCAGTATTTT. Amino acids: CASSKGTSGGDTQYF.

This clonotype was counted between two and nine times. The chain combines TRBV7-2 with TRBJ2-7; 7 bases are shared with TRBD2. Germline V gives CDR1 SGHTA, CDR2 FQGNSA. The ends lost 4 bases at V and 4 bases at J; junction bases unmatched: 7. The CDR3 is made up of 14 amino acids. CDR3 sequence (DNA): TGTGCCAGCAGCTCCACAGCGGGGACTTACGAGCAGTACTTC. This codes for CASSSTAGTYEQYF.

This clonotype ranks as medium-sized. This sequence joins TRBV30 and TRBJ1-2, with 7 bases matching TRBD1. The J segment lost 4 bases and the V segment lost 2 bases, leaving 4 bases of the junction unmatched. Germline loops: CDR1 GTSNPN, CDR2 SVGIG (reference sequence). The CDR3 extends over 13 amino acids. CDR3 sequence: CAWSPSGGYGYTF. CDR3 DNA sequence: TGTGCCTGGAGTCCCTCAGGGGGCTATGGCTACACCTTC.